These 28 T cell receptor beta chains came from one sample sequenced in a study of T cell responses to AZD1222 COVID-19 vaccine. TCRdb keeps only in-frame clones here, not all; method: immunoSEQ multiplex PCR. The profile covers fewer than 65,000 clones, with around 80% appearing a single time and around 20% taken by the ten largest. This sample comprised peripheral blood, obtained on day 0 of AZD1222 vaccination. The receptors stem from an adult in good health.

This chain links TRBV28 with TRBJ2-7; 9 positions agree with TRBD1. The ends lost 4 bases at V and 8 bases at J; junction bases unmatched: 12. Germline V CDR1 and CDR2: MDHEN, SYDVKM. The CDR3 spans 15 residues. The CDR3 DNA sequence: TGTGCCAGCAGTTCCGGACAGGGGACATGGGGTAAGCAGTACGTC. As protein: CASSSGQGTWGKQYV.

The V gene is TRBV19, the J gene TRBJ1-2, with D possibly TRBD1 on 5 matching bases. In germline, CDR1 is LNHDA, CDR2 SQIVND (reference sequence). Between the trimmed V and J ends, which lost 5 bases and 2 bases, there was a span of 12 bases. The CDR3 runs to 14 residues. CDR3 region: CASSPRAGNYGYTF. For the CDR3, the DNA is TGTGCCAGTAGTCCGCGAGCAGGGAACTATGGCTACACCTTC.

The chain is built from TRBV6-1 and TRBJ2-7; D is unresolved. Germline values: CDR1 MNHNS, CDR2 SASEGT. The CDR3 covers 12 residues. V was clipped by 2 bases and J by 3 bases, with 5 bases between them. CDR3 residues: CASSELGYEQYF. The CDR3 coding sequence is TGTGCCAGCAGTGAACTAGGCTACGAGCAGTACTTC.

The V gene is TRBV12-3 or TRBV12-4, the J gene TRBJ2-7; D remains unclear. V lost 5 bases, J lost 7 bases, and 9 bases lay in between. This CDR3 has 11 amino acids. Written as DNA, the CDR3 is TGTGCCAGCAGTCTGGTTCGGGAGCAGTACTTC. Its protein is CASSLVREQYF.

CDR3 bases: TGTGCCAGCAGTTGGGGGTACCCCGGCTATGGCTACACCTTC. As protein: CASSWGYPGYGYTF. The chain employs TRBV27 and TRBJ1-2, with a possible D match to TRBD1 (5 bases). The CDR3 contains 14 residues. Looked up from germline, CDR1 is MNHEY and CDR2 is SMNVEV (reference sequence). The V end lost 4 bases, the J end lost 4 bases, and 13 bases lay between the germline ends.

The chain has TRBV5-8 and TRBJ2-3; D is unclear. This CDR3 has 13 residues. CDR1 is SGHTS and CDR2 is YDEGEE in the germline V gene. Trimming stripped 2 bases from V and 2 bases from J, with 6 bases between. CDR3 bases: TGTGCCAGCAGCTTAGGCCCCACAGATACGCAGTATTTT. This gives the protein CASSLGPTDTQYF.

A note on this clone: At one end, the junction sequence differs from germline, possibly due to a read error. The V gene is TRBV13, the J gene TRBJ1-2; D gene ambiguous. CDR3 length equals 14 residues. Per germline, CDR1 PRHDT and CDR2 FYEKMQ (reference sequence). The CDR3 DNA reads TGTGCCAGCAGCTTAGAAGAATCGGTCCCCATTTTTGTCTTC. Its protein is CASSLEESVPIFVF.

This rearrangement joins TRBV7-9 to TRBJ2-6; 8 bases map to TRBD1. The CDR3 spans 18 residues. Germline V gives CDR1 SEHNR, CDR2 FQNEAQ (reference sequence). With 5 bases clipped from V and 3 bases from J, the junction kept 12 bases outside the gene matches. The CDR3 here is CASSLTGVFQNGANVLTF. The CDR3 DNA follows: TGTGCCAGCAGCCTGACAGGGGTCTTTCAAAATGGGGCCAACGTCCTGACTTTC. Full variable domain (rest looked up from reference TRBV7-9 and TRBJ2-6): DTGVSQNPRHKITKRGQNVTFRCDPISEHNRLYWYRQTLGQGPEFLTYFQNEAQLEKSRLLSDRFSAERPKGSFSTLEIQRTEQGDSAMYLCASSLTGVFQNGANVLTFGAGSRLTVL.

J is TRBJ2-7 and V is TRBV5-5; D uncertain. Per germline, CDR1 SGHKS and CDR2 YYEKEE (reference sequence). This CDR3 region has 14 residues. The ends were cut back, 4 bases at V and 0 bases at J, with 11 bases in the middle. The CDR3 loop is CASSVTGTSYEQYF. CDR3 nucleotide sequence: TGTGCCAGCAGCGTAACCGGAACCTCCTACGAGCAGTACTTC. Together with reference TRBV5-5 and TRBJ2-7, the CDR3 gives the full variable domain: DAGVTQSPTHLIKTRGQQVTLRCSPISGHKSVSWYQQVLGQGPQFIFQYYEKEERGRGNFPDRFSARQFPNYSSELNVNALLLGDSALYLCASSVTGTSYEQYFGPGTRLTVT.

This clone appeared once. V is TRBV19 and J is TRBJ2-7; D is possibly TRBD2 (6 bases). CDR1 and CDR2 from the germline V gene are LNHDA and SQIVND (reference sequence). The CDR3 has 13 amino acids. Trimming took 4 bases from V and 3 from J, leaving 10 bases between them. For the CDR3, the DNA is TGTGCCAGTAGTAAGGGACTTTTCTACGAGCAGTACTTC. Translating gives CASSKGLFYEQYF.

The chain links TRBV11-2 to TRBJ1-1; TRBD1 matches 8 bases. The CDR3 is 15 amino acids. Per germline, CDR1 SGHAT and CDR2 FQNNGV. V trimming: 5 bases; J trimming: 0 bases; junction bases outside the gene matches: 5. CDR3 protein: CASSPRTGMNTEAFF. Here the CDR3 DNA reads TGTGCCAGCAGCCCCCGGACAGGGATGAACACTGAAGCTTTCTTT.

This chain connects TRBV5-4 to TRBJ1-1; maybe TRBD1 (6 bases). Germline CDR1 and CDR2: SGHNT and YYREEE (reference sequence). V lost 6 bases and J lost 4, with 13 bases in between. The CDR3 consists of 13 residues. CDR3 sequence: CASNERGSTEAFF. The CDR3 DNA is TGTGCCAGCAACGAGAGGGGGAGCACTGAAGCTTTCTTT.

The V and J genes are TRBV7-3 and TRBJ1-2, with 9 bases lining up with TRBD1. The V gene end was trimmed by 3 bases and the J gene end by 8 bases; junction bases not matched to a gene: 16. CDR1 is SGHTA and CDR2 is FQGTGA in the germline V gene. The CDR3 contains 17 residues. As DNA, the CDR3 is TGTGCCAGCAGCTTCAAGGTGAGCCGGGACAGGGCGAACGGCTACACCTTC. It encodes CASSFKVSRDRANGYTF.

This clone appeared a single time. The rearrangement joins TRBV6-6 to TRBJ2-7; D is possibly TRBD1 (6 bases). V was trimmed by 2 bases and J by 5 bases, leaving 10 bases between them. The CDR3 has 13 amino acids. Germline assignment: CDR1 MNHNY and CDR2 SVGAGI (reference sequence). CDR3 DNA: TGTGCCAGCAGTTACGAACAGGGCCACGAGCAGTACTTC. Translation gives CASSYEQGHEQYF.

The gene calls are TRBV5-1 and TRBJ2-7; D may be TRBD2 (6 bases). V lost 3 bases, J lost 3 bases, and 13 bases lay in between. The CDR3 is 14 residues long. Per the germline V gene, CDR1 is SGHRS and CDR2 is YFSETQ. CDR3 in DNA: TGCGCCAGCAGCTCACCGGGACTCTTCTACGAGCAGTACTTC. Protein product: CASSSPGLFYEQYF.

The gene calls are TRBV7-9 and TRBJ1-6; maybe TRBD1 (5 bases). V lost 5 bases and J lost 6, with 11 bases in between. Germline V lookup: CDR1 SEHNR, CDR2 FQNEAQ (reference sequence). The CDR3 is 14 amino acids. The CDR3 here is CASSLIGGNSPLHF. Here the CDR3 DNA reads TGTGCCAGCAGCCTAATTGGGGGTAATTCACCCCTCCACTTT.

CDR3 nucleotides: TGTGCCACCAGTGACCAGGCCTATCCGGAGGGCTACACCTTC. Translating gives CATSDQAYPEGYTF. The chain couples TRBV24-1 to TRBJ1-2; D gene unclear. Germline CDR1 reads KGHDR; CDR2 reads SFDVKD. The ends were cut back, 4 bases at V and 8 bases at J, with 16 bases in the middle. The CDR3 spans 14 residues.

The J gene is TRBJ2-7, the V gene TRBV4-3; 8 bases fit TRBD2. Germline V gene sequence: CDR1 LGHNA, CDR2 YSLEER. This CDR3 has 17 amino acids. Trimming took 0 bases from V and 0 from J; bases not matched to a gene: 7. The CDR3 loop reads CASSQDRSGSPSYEQYF. Written as DNA, the CDR3 is TGCGCCAGCAGCCAAGATAGAAGCGGGAGCCCCTCCTACGAGCAGTACTTC.

This chain connects TRBV5-7 to TRBJ1-5, with D possibly being TRBD1 (5 bases). TRBV5-7 is known as an ORF, though its function is uncertain. The CDR3 is 17 amino acids. V lost 4 bases and J 5 bases, leaving 22 bases between the germline ends. The CDR3 nucleotides are TGTGCCAGCAGCCCCGACCTTTGGGAGGGCAGGGATCAGCCCCAGCATTTT. Translation: CASSPDLWEGRDQPQHF.

The chain couples TRBV27 to TRBJ2-7; the D gene is possibly TRBD2 (5 bases). This CDR3 has 12 amino acids. V lost 3 bases and J lost 5, with 8 bases in between. CDR1 and CDR2 (germline): MNHEY, SMNVEV (reference sequence). The CDR3 DNA sequence: TGTGCCAGCAGTTTGACGGGGAACGAGCAGTACTTC. Residues: CASSLTGNEQYF.

This sequence joins TRBV6-2 or TRBV6-3 and TRBJ2-2; a weak D match, TRBD2 (6 bases). CDR1 and CDR2 from the germline V gene are MNHEY and SVGEGT. This CDR3 has 15 amino acids. The V gene lost 2 bases and the J gene lost 3 bases, with 10 bases spanning the gap. The CDR3 sequence is CASSYRREDTGELFF. CDR3 sequence (DNA): TGTGCCAGCAGTTACCGGCGGGAAGACACCGGGGAGCTGTTTTTT.

This chain uses TRBV7-9 with TRBJ2-5; D is unresolved. This CDR3 has 12 amino acids. V was shortened by 5 bases and J by 5 bases, with 9 bases between the two germline ends. Germline V CDR1 and CDR2: SEHNR, FQNEAQ (reference sequence). The CDR3 DNA follows: TGTGCCAGCAGCCCTCACGGGGAGACCCAGTACTTC. This translates into CASSPHGETQYF.

Only one count was recorded for this clone. The chain employs TRBV19 and TRBJ1-2; 7 bases agree with TRBD1. CDR1 and CDR2 (germline): LNHDA, SQIVND (reference sequence). The CDR3 loop spans 14 amino acids. Losses at the gene ends were 2 bases for V and 4 bases for J; bases not matched to a gene: 4. CDR3 bases: TGTGCCAGTAGTATATTTGGGACAGCCTATGGCTACACCTTC. This sequence encodes CASSIFGTAYGYTF.

The V call is TRBV29-1, the J call TRBJ1-4; no clear D. With 5 bases removed from V and 5 bases from J, the gap between germline ends came to 12 bases. Germline loops: CDR1 SQVTM, CDR2 ANQGSEA. The CDR3 contains 13 residues. The CDR3 bases are TGCAGCGTTACCACGTTCGGCAATGAAAAACTGTTTTTT. Translation gives CSVTTFGNEKLFF.

The chain carries TRBV12-3 or TRBV12-4 and TRBJ2-1, with D possibly being TRBD1 or TRBD2 (5 bases each). CDR3 length equals 12 residues. The V end was cut by 6 bases, the J end by 11 bases, with 14 bases between. This chain's CDR3 is CASSRGPGKQFF. DNA of the CDR3: TGTGCCAGCAGCCGCGGGCCAGGGAAGCAGTTCTTC.

J is TRBJ1-5 and V is TRBV7-2; D not certain. The CDR3 spans 15 residues. The germline gives CDR1 SGHTA, CDR2 FQGNSA. Between the trimmed V and J ends, which lost 1 base and 3 bases, there was a span of 10 bases. This CDR3 reads CASSLVRNTNQPQHF. As DNA, the CDR3 is TGTGCCAGCAGCTTAGTTAGGAATACCAATCAGCCCCAGCATTTT. Supplemented by reference TRBV7-2 and TRBJ1-5, the full variable domain reads GAGVSQSPSNKVTEKGKDVELRCDPISGHTALYWYRQSLGQGLEFLIYFQGNSAPDKSGLPSDRFSAERTGGSVSTLTIQRTQQEDSAVYLCASSLVRNTNQPQHFGDGTRLSIL.

Details on this clone: Distinct nucleotide sequences in the sample also encode this CDR3. The V call is TRBV5-1, the J call TRBJ1-3, with 8 bases matching TRBD1. Germline V CDR1 and CDR2: SGHRS, YFSETQ. The CDR3 spans 15 residues. With V trimmed by 3 bases and J by 4 bases, 6 bases remained unmatched. The CDR3 coding sequence is TGCGCCAGCAGCTCGGGACAGGCGGCGGGAAACACCATATATTTT. Protein: CASSSGQAAGNTIYF.

V gene TRBV18 combines with J gene TRBJ2-7, with 7 nucleotides matching TRBD2. This CDR3 contains 16 residues. V shed 3 bases, J shed 3 bases, and the junction held 11 bases outside the gene matches. From germline, CDR1 is KGHSH and CDR2 LQKENI. CDR3 residues: CASSPLAGPLNYEQYF. The DNA for the CDR3 is TGTGCCAGCTCACCCTTAGCGGGCCCCCTAAACTACGAGCAGTACTTC.